The next 8 T cell receptor beta chains were all read from a single sample in a study of cytomegalovirus exposure and HLA in healthy donors. PCR amplification relied on 60 Vbeta primers (plus 13 Jbeta primers). Profiling relied on immunoSEQ multiplex PCR, and the TCRdb table lists in-frame clones only, not all of them. Of roughly 150,000 clones detected, 75% to 80% appear once; the ten largest clones hold approximately 1.5%. The source material was PBMCs. The source is a woman in her 30s in good health and CMV-seronegative.

In its sample, this clone was seen once. V is TRBV6-6 and J is TRBJ2-3; 10 bases fit TRBD1. Trimming at V came to 6 bases and at J to 10 bases, leaving 13 bases not matched to a gene. This CDR3 has 15 residues. Germline V lookup: CDR1 MNHNY, CDR2 SVGAGI (reference sequence). For the CDR3, the DNA is TGTGCCAGCAGCCCCGGGGGGACAGGGGCTTTGGCGCAGTATTTT. It encodes CASSPGGTGALAQYF.

The chain joins TRBV5-1 to TRBJ1-2; 7 nucleotides agree with TRBD1. The CDR3 is 14 amino acids. Trimming at V came to 7 bases and at J to 1 base, leaving 7 bases not matched to a gene. Germline CDR1 reads SGHRS; CDR2 reads YFSETQ. The CDR3 DNA is TGCGCCAGCGGAACAGGGGCCTTTAACTATGGCTACACCTTC. As protein: CASGTGAFNYGYTF.

This clone was found a few times. This chain connects TRBV6-5 to TRBJ1-2, with 9 bases aligning to TRBD1. With V trimmed by 6 bases and J by 6 bases, 11 bases remained unmatched. The CDR3 sequence is 15 residues long. Looked up from germline, CDR1 is MNHEY and CDR2 is SVGAGI. The CDR3 reads CASSRPGQGIHGYTF. The CDR3 DNA reads TGTGCCAGCAGCCGACCGGGACAGGGAATCCATGGCTACACCTTC.

The chain couples TRBV5-1 to TRBJ2-5, with 9 bases matching TRBD2. Trimming at V came to 5 bases and at J to 4 bases, leaving 12 bases not matched to a gene. The germline gives CDR1 SGHRS, CDR2 YFSETQ. The CDR3 contains 16 residues. The CDR3 sequence is CASRRGGGAVRETQYF. In DNA form, the CDR3 reads TGCGCCAGCAGGAGGGGCGGGGGGGCCGTTCGAGAGACCCAGTACTTC.

The rearrangement links TRBV27 to TRBJ2-7; 10 bases map to TRBD1. Germline lookup yields CDR1 MNHEY and CDR2 SMNVEV (reference sequence). The CDR3 has 14 residues. With V trimmed by 5 bases and J by 2 bases, 3 bases remained unmatched. The CDR3 DNA reads TGTGCCAGCAGTCTGACAGGGGGCCCCTACGAGCAGTACTTC. Its protein product is CASSLTGGPYEQYF.

The CDR3 DNA sequence: TGTGCCAGCAGTTTGTACTTCTCCTACGAGCAGTACTTC. This gives the protein CASSLYFSYEQYF. The rearrangement uses TRBV27 and TRBJ2-7; no reliable D call. This CDR3 has 13 amino acids. The V gene lost 3 bases and the J gene lost 0 bases, with 6 bases spanning the gap. Germline lookup yields CDR1 MNHEY and CDR2 SMNVEV (reference sequence).

V is TRBV5-4 and J is TRBJ2-5; 8 bases line up with TRBD2. V trimming: 4 bases; J trimming: 5 bases; junction bases outside the gene matches: 7. CDR1 is SGHNT and CDR2 is YYREEE in the germline V gene (reference sequence). The CDR3 has 14 residues. CDR3 loop: CASSPRGGGETQYF. In nucleotides, the CDR3 is TGTGCCAGCAGCCCCCGGGGGGGCGGTGAGACCCAGTACTTC.

The chain is built from TRBV6-6 and TRBJ1-1; 8 bases are a match to TRBD1. V was pared by 6 bases and J by 4 bases, with 4 bases of the junction left unmatched. The CDR3 spans 13 residues. Germline-derived CDR1 and CDR2 are MNHNY and SVGAGI (reference sequence). The CDR3 DNA reads TGTGCCAGCAGGCAGGGGGCCGGCACTGAAGCTTTCTTT. It codes for CASRQGAGTEAFF.